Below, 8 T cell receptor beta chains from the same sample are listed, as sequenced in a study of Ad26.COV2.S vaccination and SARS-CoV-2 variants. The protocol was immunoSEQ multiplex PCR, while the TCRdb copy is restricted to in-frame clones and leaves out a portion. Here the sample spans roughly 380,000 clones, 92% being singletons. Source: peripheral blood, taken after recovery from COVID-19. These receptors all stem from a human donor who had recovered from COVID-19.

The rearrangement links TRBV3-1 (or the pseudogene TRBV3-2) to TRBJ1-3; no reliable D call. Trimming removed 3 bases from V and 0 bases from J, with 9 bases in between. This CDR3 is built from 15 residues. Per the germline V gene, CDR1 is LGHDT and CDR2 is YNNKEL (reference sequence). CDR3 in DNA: TGTGCCAGCAGCCAGACGAGGGACTCTGGAAACACCATATATTTT. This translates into CASSQTRDSGNTIYF.

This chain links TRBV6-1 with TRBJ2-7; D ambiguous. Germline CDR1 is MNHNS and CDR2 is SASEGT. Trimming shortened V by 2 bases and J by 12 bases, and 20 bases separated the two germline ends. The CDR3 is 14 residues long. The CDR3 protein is CASSEWVGSPNLYF. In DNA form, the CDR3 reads TGTGCCAGCAGTGAATGGGTAGGCAGCCCCAATTTGTACTTC.

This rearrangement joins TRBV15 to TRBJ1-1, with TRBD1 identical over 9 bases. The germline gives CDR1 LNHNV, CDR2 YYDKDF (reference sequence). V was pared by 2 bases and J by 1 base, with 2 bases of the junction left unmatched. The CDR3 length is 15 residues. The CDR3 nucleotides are TGTGCCACCAGCAGAACGGGACAGGGGAACACTGAAGCTTTCTTT. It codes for CATSRTGQGNTEAFF.

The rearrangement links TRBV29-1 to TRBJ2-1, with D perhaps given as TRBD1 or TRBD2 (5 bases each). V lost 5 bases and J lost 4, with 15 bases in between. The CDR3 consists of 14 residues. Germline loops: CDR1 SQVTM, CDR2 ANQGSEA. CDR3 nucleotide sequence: TGCAGCGTTAGACTGTCGGGGCGGTACAATGAGCAGTTCTTC. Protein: CSVRLSGRYNEQFF.

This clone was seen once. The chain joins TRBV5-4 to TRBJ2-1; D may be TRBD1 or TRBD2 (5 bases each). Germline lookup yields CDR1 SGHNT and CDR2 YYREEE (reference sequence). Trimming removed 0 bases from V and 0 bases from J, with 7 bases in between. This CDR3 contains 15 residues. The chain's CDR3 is CASSLGGNSYNEQFF. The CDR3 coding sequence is TGTGCCAGCAGCTTGGGGGGGAACTCCTACAATGAGCAGTTCTTC.

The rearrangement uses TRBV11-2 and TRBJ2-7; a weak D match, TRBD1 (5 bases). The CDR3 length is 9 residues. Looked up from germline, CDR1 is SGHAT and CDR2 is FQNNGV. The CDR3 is CAVGHEQYF. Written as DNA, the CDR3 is TGTGCGGTGGGGCACGAGCAGTACTTC.

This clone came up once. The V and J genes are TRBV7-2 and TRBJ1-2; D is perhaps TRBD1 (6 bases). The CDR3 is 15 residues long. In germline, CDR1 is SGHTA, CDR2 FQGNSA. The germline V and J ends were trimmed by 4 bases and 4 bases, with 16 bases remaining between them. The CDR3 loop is CASSSQGGGLYGYTF. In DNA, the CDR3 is TGTGCCAGCAGCTCCCAAGGGGGGGGGCTCTATGGCTACACCTTC. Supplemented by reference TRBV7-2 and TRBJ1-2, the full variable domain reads GAGVSQSPSNKVTEKGKDVELRCDPISGHTALYWYRQSLGQGLEFLIYFQGNSAPDKSGLPSDRFSAERTGGSVSTLTIQRTQQEDSAVYLCASSSQGGGLYGYTFGSGTRLTVV.

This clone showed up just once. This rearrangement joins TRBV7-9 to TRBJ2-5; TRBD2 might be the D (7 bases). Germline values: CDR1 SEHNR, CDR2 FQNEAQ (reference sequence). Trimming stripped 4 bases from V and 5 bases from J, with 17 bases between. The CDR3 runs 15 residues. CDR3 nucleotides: TGTGCCAGCAGCTCCTCGGGCGGGGGCACGGAGACCCAGTACTTC. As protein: CASSSSGGGTETQYF.